These 7 T cell receptor delta chains were all obtained from the same sample, sequenced in a study of gamma-delta chains in newborns, infants, children. TCRdb re-called clones from the reads using CATT. This repertoire shows approximately 5,900 delta-chain clones, roughly 2.5% found once; its top ten account for around 15%. Sequencing was performed on blood. Receptors were obtained from a child who was a newborn, infant or young child, either healthy, febrile or measles-vaccinated (not recorded which).

By sample fraction, this clone is medium-sized. Other DNA sequences in the sample encode the same CDR3. CDR3 sequence reads: CACDDGGASSWDTRQMFF. CDR3 DNA sequence: TGTGCCTGTGACGATGGGGGAGCGAGCTCCTGGGACACCCGACAGATGTTTTTC. This chain joins TRDV2 and TRDJ3, with 7 nucleotides matching TRDD3. V lost 3 bases to trimming and J lost 0 bases; unmatched junction nucleotides: 7. The germline V gene has CDR1 GEAIGNYY and CDR2 EKD. The CDR3 runs to 18 residues.

This clone is deemed medium-sized. The rearrangement joins TRDV2 to TRDJ3; TRDD3 matches 7 bases. The CDR3 is 18 residues long. V trimming: 3 bases; J trimming: 0 bases; junction bases outside the gene matches: 7. The germline gives CDR1 GEAIGNYY, CDR2 EKD. The CDR3 is CACDLVLGSSWDTRQMFF. The CDR3 DNA follows: TGTGCCTGTGACCTTGTACTGGGGAGCTCCTGGGACACCCGACAGATGTTTTTC.

This chain uses TRDV2 with TRDJ3; 8 nucleotides align to TRDD3. Germline CDR1 GEAIGNYY, CDR2 EKD. The CDR3 runs 19 residues. The J segment lost 0 bases and the V segment lost 3 bases, leaving 9 bases of the junction unmatched. CDR3 sequence: CACDSTGGVSSWDTRQMFF. CDR3 nucleotide sequence: TGTGCCTGTGACTCTACTGGGGGTGTAAGCTCCTGGGACACCCGACAGATGTTTTTC.

Worth noting for this clone: This clone may be a read error of a much larger clone one base away. The sample carries other DNA sequences with the same CDR3. The chain has TRDV2 and TRDJ3, with TRDD3 identical over 11 bases. The CDR3 length is 20 residues. The germline CDR1 and CDR2 sequences are GEAIGNYY and EKD. The CDR3 region has the DNA TGTGCCTGTGACACGGTGGGGGATACGAAAAGCTCCTGGGACACCCGACAGATGTTCTTC. Its translation is CACDTVGDTKSSWDTRQMFF.

This clone was counted only a few times. For this DNA, TCRdb reports the protein of a much larger clone, which diverges at residue 4, most likely from a read error; the protein presented here is translated directly from the DNA. This chain connects TRDV2 to TRDJ1; 13 positions match TRDD3. CDR1 GEAIGNYY and CDR2 EKD come from the germline V gene. Trimming took 5 bases from V and 1 from J; bases not matched to a gene: 12. There are 18 residues in the CDR3. The CDR3 DNA follows: TGTGCCTGTGGCGCGATAACTGGGGGATACGGTATCACCGATAAACTCATCTTT. Encoded protein: CACGAITGGYGITDKLIF.

On this clone itself: A junction boundary mismatches the germline segment, possibly from a read error. V and J are TRDV2 and TRDJ3, with 9 bases that match TRDD3. Germline V gene sequence: CDR1 GEAIGNYY, CDR2 EKD. The length of the CDR3 is 19 residues. CDR3 DNA sequence: TGTGCCTGTGACACCATGGGGGATATTACCTCCTGGGACACCCGACAGGTGTTTTTC. This codes for CACDTMGDITSWDTRQVFF.

This clone is termed medium-sized. The chain recombines TRDV2 with TRDJ3; 11 bases map to TRDD3. Germline CDR1 is GEAIGNYY and CDR2 is EKD. Losses at the gene ends were 3 bases for V and 0 bases for J; bases not matched to a gene: 6. This CDR3 is built from 19 residues. As DNA, the CDR3 is TGTGCCTGTGACCTCGTACTGGGGGATAGCTCCTGGGACACCCGACAGATGTTTTTC. Translated: CACDLVLGDSSWDTRQMFF.